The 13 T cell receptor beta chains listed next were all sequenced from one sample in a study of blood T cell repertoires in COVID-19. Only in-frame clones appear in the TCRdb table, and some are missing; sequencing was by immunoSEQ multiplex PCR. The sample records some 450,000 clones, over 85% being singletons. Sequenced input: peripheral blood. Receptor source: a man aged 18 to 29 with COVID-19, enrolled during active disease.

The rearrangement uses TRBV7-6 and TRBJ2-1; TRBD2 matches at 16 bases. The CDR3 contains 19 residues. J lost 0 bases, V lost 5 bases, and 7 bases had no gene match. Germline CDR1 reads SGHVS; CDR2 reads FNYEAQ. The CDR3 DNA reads TGTGCCAGCAGCCGGGGACTAGCGGGAGGGGTGAGCTCCTACAATGAGCAGTTCTTC. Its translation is CASSRGLAGGVSSYNEQFF. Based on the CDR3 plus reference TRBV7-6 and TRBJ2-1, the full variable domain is GAGVSQSPRYKVTKRGQDVALRCDPISGHVSLYWYRQALGQGPEFLTYFNYEAQQDKSGLPNDRFSAERPEGSISTLTIQRTEQRDSAMYRCASSRGLAGGVSSYNEQFFGPGTRLTVL.

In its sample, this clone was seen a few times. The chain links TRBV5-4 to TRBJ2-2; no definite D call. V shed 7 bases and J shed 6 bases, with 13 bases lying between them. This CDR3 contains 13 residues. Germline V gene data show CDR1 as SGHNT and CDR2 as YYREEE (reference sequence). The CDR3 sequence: CASANWASGELFF. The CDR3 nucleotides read TGTGCCAGCGCCAATTGGGCTTCCGGGGAGCTGTTTTTT.

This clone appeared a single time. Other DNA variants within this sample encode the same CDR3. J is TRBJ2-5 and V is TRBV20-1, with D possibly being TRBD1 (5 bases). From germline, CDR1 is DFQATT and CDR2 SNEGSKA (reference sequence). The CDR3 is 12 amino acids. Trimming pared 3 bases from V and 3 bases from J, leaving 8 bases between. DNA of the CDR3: TGCAGTGCTAGTTCAGGGAAAGAGACCCAGTACTTC. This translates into CSASSGKETQYF.

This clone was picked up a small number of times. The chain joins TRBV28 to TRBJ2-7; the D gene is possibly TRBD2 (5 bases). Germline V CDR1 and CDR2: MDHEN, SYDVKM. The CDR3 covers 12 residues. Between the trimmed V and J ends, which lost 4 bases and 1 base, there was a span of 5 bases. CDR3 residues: CASSSGSYEQYF. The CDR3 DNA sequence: TGTGCCAGCAGTTCGGGATCCTACGAGCAGTACTTC.

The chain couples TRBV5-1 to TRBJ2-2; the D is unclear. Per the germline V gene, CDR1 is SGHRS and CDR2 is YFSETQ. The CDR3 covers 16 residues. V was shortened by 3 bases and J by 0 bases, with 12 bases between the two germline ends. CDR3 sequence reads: CASSSPQNANTGELFF. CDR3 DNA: TGCGCCAGCAGCTCTCCACAGAATGCGAACACCGGGGAGCTGTTTTTT.

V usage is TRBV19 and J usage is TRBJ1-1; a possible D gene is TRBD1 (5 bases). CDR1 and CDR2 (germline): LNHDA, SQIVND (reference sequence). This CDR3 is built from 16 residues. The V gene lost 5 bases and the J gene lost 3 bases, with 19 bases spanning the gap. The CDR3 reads CASSPRFLTGDTEAFF. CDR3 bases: TGTGCCAGTAGTCCCCGGTTCCTTACGGGGGACACTGAAGCTTTCTTT.

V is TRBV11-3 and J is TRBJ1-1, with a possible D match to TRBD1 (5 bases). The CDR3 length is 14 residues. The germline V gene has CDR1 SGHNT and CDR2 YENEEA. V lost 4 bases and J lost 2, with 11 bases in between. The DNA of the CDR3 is TGTGCCAGCAGCTGGGACTCAGGAAACACTGAAGCTTTCTTT. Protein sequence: CASSWDSGNTEAFF.

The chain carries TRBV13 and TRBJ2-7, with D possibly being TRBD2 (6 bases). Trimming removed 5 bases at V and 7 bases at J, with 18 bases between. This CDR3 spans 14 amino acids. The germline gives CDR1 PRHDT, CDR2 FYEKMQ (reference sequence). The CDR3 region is CASSTRDSLDEQYF. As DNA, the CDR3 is TGTGCCAGCAGCACCCGGGACTCCCTGGATGAGCAGTACTTC.

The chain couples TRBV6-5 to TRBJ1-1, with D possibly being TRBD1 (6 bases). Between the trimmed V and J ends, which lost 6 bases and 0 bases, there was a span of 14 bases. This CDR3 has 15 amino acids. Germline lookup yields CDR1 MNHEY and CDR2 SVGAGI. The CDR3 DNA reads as TGTGCCAGCAGAGACATCAGGGGCTTGAACACTGAAGCTTTCTTT. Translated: CASRDIRGLNTEAFF.

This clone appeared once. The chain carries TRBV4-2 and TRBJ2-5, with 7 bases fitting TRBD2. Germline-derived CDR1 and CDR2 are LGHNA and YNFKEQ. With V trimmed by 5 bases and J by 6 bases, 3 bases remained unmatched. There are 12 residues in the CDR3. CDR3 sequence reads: CASSWEGQTQYF. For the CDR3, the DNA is TGTGCCAGCAGCTGGGAGGGGCAGACCCAGTACTTC.

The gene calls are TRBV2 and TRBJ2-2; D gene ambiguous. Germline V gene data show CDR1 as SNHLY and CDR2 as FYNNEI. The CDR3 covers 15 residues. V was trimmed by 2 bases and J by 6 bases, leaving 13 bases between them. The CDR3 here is CASSETPLSSGELFF. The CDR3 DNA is TGTGCCAGCAGTGAAACTCCCTTGTCGTCCGGGGAGCTGTTTTTT. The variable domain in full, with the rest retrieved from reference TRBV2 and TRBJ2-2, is EPEVTQTPSHQVTQMGQEVILRCVPISNHLYFYWYRQILGQKVEFLVSFYNNEISEKSEIFDDQFSVERPDGSNFTLKIRSTKLEDSAMYFCASSETPLSSGELFFGEGSRLTVL.

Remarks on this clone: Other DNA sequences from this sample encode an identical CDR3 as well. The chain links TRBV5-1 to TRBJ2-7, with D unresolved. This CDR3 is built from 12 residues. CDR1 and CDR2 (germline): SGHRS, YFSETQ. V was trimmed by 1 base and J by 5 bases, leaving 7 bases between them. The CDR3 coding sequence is TGCGCCAGCAGCTTGAACCGGGACGAGCAGTACTTC. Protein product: CASSLNRDEQYF.

Here the CDR3 DNA reads TGCGCCAGCAGCTTGGCGGGGTTAGGAGAAAAACTGTTTTTT. Translating gives CASSLAGLGEKLFF. V is TRBV5-1 and J is TRBJ1-4; no definite D call. Germline V lookup: CDR1 SGHRS, CDR2 YFSETQ. The CDR3 has 14 amino acids. V lost 0 bases to trimming and J lost 8 bases, with 11 bases between them.